Shown below are 19 T cell receptor beta chains from a single sample sequenced in a study of blood T cell repertoires in COVID-19. TCRdb keeps only in-frame clones here, not all; method: immunoSEQ multiplex PCR. The data contain more than 85,000 clones, less than 85% of them singletons. Material for sequencing was peripheral blood. Receptor source: a human donor in a cohort sampled during active or convalescent COVID-19.

This sequence joins TRBV7-9 and TRBJ1-3; the D gene is possibly TRBD1 (5 bases). V was pared by 5 bases and J by 3 bases, with 14 bases between. CDR3 length equals 15 residues. Germline lookup yields CDR1 SEHNR and CDR2 FQNEAQ (reference sequence). CDR3 protein: CASSLGPWVGNTIYF. CDR3 bases: TGTGCCAGCAGCCTGGGGCCGTGGGTTGGAAACACCATATATTTT. The full variable domain, with the rest looked up from reference TRBV7-9 and TRBJ1-3, is DTGVSQNPRHKITKRGQNVTFRCDPISEHNRLYWYRQTLGQGPEFLTYFQNEAQLEKSRLLSDRFSAERPKGSFSTLEIQRTEQGDSAMYLCASSLGPWVGNTIYFGEGSWLTVV.

The chain uses TRBV12-3 or TRBV12-4 and TRBJ1-2; unclear D gene. This CDR3 comprises 13 residues. Trimming removed 5 bases from V and 10 bases from J, with 17 bases in between. This chain's CDR3 is CASSQINRLYYTF. The DNA of the CDR3 is TGTGCCAGCAGTCAAATAAACCGACTTTACTACACCTTC.

This clone was observed a single time. The V call is TRBV21-1, the J call TRBJ2-5; the table's D call of TRBD1 was not tested on the DNA. TRBV21-1 is given as a pseudogene. The length of the CDR3 is 16 residues. The CDR3 DNA sequence: TGTGCCAGCACCCTTAATAGAGGCAGGGGGAGGGAGACCCAGTACTTC. Translation gives CASTLNRGRGRETQYF.

V usage is TRBV5-1 and J usage is TRBJ1-2; no firm D call. With 0 bases removed from V and 7 bases from J, the gap between germline ends came to 13 bases. This CDR3 region has 14 residues. Germline V CDR1 and CDR2: SGHRS, YFSETQ. The CDR3 here is CASSLAGRGSGYTF. In DNA form, the CDR3 reads TGCGCCAGCAGCTTGGCCGGTCGAGGGAGTGGCTACACCTTC.

This clone was recorded a few times. The chain joins TRBV14 to TRBJ2-2; 8 nucleotides match TRBD1. The V and J ends lost 4 bases and 0 bases, in that order; junction bases with no gene match: 4. The germline V gene encodes CDR1 SGHDN and CDR2 FVKESK. The CDR3 length is 16 residues. CDR3 amino acids: CASSRRTGPNTGELFF. The CDR3 region has the DNA TGTGCCAGCAGCCGACGGACAGGGCCGAACACCGGGGAGCTGTTTTTT.

Of note for this clone: The sample carries other DNA sequences with the same CDR3. The chain uses TRBV9 and TRBJ2-2; 7 nucleotides agree with TRBD2. The CDR3 extends over 16 amino acids. Germline CDR1 reads SGDLS; CDR2 reads YYNGEE. The trim removed 0 bases at V and 1 base at J, leaving 3 bases unmatched. CDR3 sequence: CASSVGLAVNTGELFF. The CDR3 DNA sequence: TGTGCCAGCAGCGTAGGGCTAGCGGTGAACACCGGGGAGCTGTTTTTT. Full variable domain (rest looked up from reference TRBV9 and TRBJ2-2): DSGVTQTPKHLITATGQRVTLRCSPRSGDLSVYWYQQSLDQGLQFLIQYYNGEERAKGNILERFSAQQFPDLHSELNLSSLELGDSALYFCASSVGLAVNTGELFFGEGSRLTVL.

V and J are TRBV5-8 and TRBJ2-3, with 7 bases matching TRBD1. V shed 4 bases and J 2 bases; nucleotides not matched to a gene: 10. The CDR3 is made up of 16 amino acids. From germline, CDR1 is SGHTS and CDR2 YDEGEE. In DNA form, the CDR3 reads TGTGCCAGCAGCGCAGGCCAGGGGGTGCACACAGATACGCAGTATTTT. Translating it yields CASSAGQGVHTDTQYF.

This sequence joins TRBV12-5 and TRBJ2-1; 7 nucleotides line up with TRBD2. This CDR3 is 16 amino acids long. In germline, CDR1 is LGHNT, CDR2 FRNRAP. V trimming: 1 base; J trimming: 4 bases; junction bases outside the gene matches: 7. CDR3 residues: CASGLGAGRRYNEQFF. The CDR3 nucleotides are TGTGCTAGTGGTTTGGGAGCGGGGCGACGGTACAATGAGCAGTTCTTC.

The genes are TRBV29-1 and TRBJ2-7; D possibly corresponds to TRBD2 (6 bases). This CDR3 is built from 13 residues. Trimming shortened V by 7 bases and J by 1 base, and 14 bases separated the two germline ends. CDR1 and CDR2 (germline): SQVTM, ANQGSEA. DNA for the CDR3: TGCAGCGGACGATTAGCGGATTCCTACGAGCAGTACTTC. Its translation is CSGRLADSYEQYF.

The rearrangement uses TRBV6-2 or TRBV6-3 and TRBJ2-7, with 12 bases that match TRBD2. Germline trimming cut 4 bases from V and 4 bases from J; bases unmatched to any gene: 5. Germline V gene data show CDR1 as MNHEY and CDR2 as SVGEGT. The CDR3 is made up of 15 amino acids. In DNA form, the CDR3 reads TGTGCCAGCAGTTCCTGGACTAGCGGGGTGTACGAGCAGTACTTC. It specifies CASSSWTSGVYEQYF.

The chain joins TRBV19 to TRBJ1-2; D perhaps matches TRBD1 (6 bases). Germline values: CDR1 LNHDA, CDR2 SQIVND (reference sequence). The CDR3 runs 15 residues. Trimming took 0 bases from V and 7 from J, leaving 15 bases between them. The CDR3 loop is CASSIDLWGLSGYTF. CDR3 nucleotides: TGTGCCAGTAGTATAGATCTCTGGGGGCTAAGTGGCTACACCTTC.

This chain joins TRBV6-2 or TRBV6-3 and TRBJ1-1, with D unclear. CDR3 length: 17 amino acids. Germline V lookup: CDR1 MNHEY, CDR2 SVGEGT. The germline V and J ends were trimmed by 0 bases and 4 bases, with 18 bases remaining between them. The CDR3 DNA reads TGTGCCAGCAGTTACTCGTTCCGCTACGGGAGTCGCACTGAAGCTTTCTTT. Protein sequence: CASSYSFRYGSRTEAFF.

The rearrangement links TRBV15 to TRBJ1-5, with TRBD1 identical over 8 bases. CDR1 LNHNV and CDR2 YYDKDF come from the germline V gene (reference sequence). This CDR3 contains 16 residues. The junction had 10 bases not matched to a gene; V was cut back by 3 bases and J by 6 bases. CDR3 coding DNA: TGTGCCACCAGCAGGCTAAAGGGACAGGTGCCTCAGCCCCAGCATTTT. Amino acids: CATSRLKGQVPQPQHF.

The CDR3 DNA reads as TGTGCTAGTGGCGAAGTTGAACTTGCAGGGATTTATAGCAATCAGCCCCAGCATTTT. Its translation: CASGEVELAGIYSNQPQHF. The V gene is TRBV12-5, the J gene TRBJ1-5; D might be TRBD1 (5 bases). Per the germline V gene, CDR1 is LGHNT and CDR2 is FRNRAP. CDR3 size: 19 residues. V lost 6 bases and J 0 bases, leaving 24 bases between the germline ends.

In its sample, this clone was seen once. The chain uses TRBV27 and TRBJ2-7; the D gene is possibly TRBD1 (6 bases). V was shortened by 5 bases and J by 3 bases, with 14 bases between the two germline ends. CDR3 length: 14 amino acids. Germline loops: CDR1 MNHEY, CDR2 SMNVEV (reference sequence). In nucleotides, the CDR3 is TGTGCCAGCAGTCTGGCCGGGACATTCTACGAGCAGTACTTC. Translation: CASSLAGTFYEQYF.

V is TRBV27 and J is TRBJ2-7; TRBD1 aligns across 9 bases. Germline lookup yields CDR1 MNHEY and CDR2 SMNVEV (reference sequence). Trimming cost V 5 bases and J 4 bases; bases outside gene matches: 6. CDR3 length equals 14 residues. CDR3 amino acids: CASSRDRGNYEQYF. In DNA, the CDR3 is TGTGCCAGCAGTCGAGACAGGGGGAATTACGAGCAGTACTTC.

This chain links TRBV4-3 with TRBJ2-7, with 14 nucleotides matching TRBD2. The junction had 0 bases not matched to a gene; V was cut back by 1 base and J by 4 bases. This CDR3 is built from 15 residues. CDR1 is LGHNA, CDR2 YSLEER, per germline. CDR3 residues: CASSQGTSGGYEQYF. The DNA of the CDR3 is TGCGCCAGCAGCCAAGGGACTAGCGGGGGGTACGAGCAGTACTTC.

The chain uses TRBV9 and TRBJ2-7; 9 positions match TRBD1. Germline CDR1 reads SGDLS; CDR2 reads YYNGEE. CDR3 length: 16 amino acids. V shed 0 bases, J shed 3 bases, and the junction held 7 bases outside the gene matches. CDR3 residues: CASSVGGTGRHYEQYF. CDR3 nucleotides: TGTGCCAGCAGCGTAGGGGGGACAGGGAGACACTACGAGCAGTACTTC.

The CDR3 coding sequence is TGTGCCAGCAGTCCCCCCGGCGGTAGCGGGTACAATGAGCAGTTCTTC. Its translation is CASSPPGGSGYNEQFF. The rearrangement joins TRBV28 to TRBJ2-1, with 7 bases aligning to TRBD2. The germline V gene encodes CDR1 MDHEN and CDR2 SYDVKM. V was pared by 5 bases and J by 4 bases, with 11 bases of the junction left unmatched. This CDR3 contains 16 residues.